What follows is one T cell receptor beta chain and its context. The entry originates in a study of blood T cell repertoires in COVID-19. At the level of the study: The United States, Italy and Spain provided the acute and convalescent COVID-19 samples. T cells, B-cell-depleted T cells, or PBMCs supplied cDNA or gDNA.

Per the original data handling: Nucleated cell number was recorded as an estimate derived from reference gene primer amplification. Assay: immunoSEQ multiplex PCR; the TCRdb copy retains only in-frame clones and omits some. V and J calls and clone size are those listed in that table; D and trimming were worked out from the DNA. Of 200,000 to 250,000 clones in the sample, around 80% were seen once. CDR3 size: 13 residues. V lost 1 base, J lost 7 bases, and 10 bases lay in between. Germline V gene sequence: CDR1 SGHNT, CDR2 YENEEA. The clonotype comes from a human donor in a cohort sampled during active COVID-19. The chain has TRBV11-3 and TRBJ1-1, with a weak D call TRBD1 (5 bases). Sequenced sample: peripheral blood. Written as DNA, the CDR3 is TGTGCCAGCAGCTTAGTGTCCGGGGGTGAAGCTTTCTTT. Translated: CASSLVSGGEAFF.